The rows below give T cell receptor beta chains drawn from one sample of a study of blood T cell repertoires in COVID-19. Here immunoSEQ multiplex PCR was the method, and the copy in TCRdb shows in-frame clones only, minus some. The table includes a few hundred thousand clones, roughly 86% detected once. The sample consisted of peripheral blood. Receptors were obtained from a woman in her twenties or thirties with acute or convalescent COVID-19. Each CDR3 is given with its conserved first and last residue. D genes are given only for firm matches. Part of the rows lack a size; the others show once, few, many or a class for expanded clones.

CDR3 DNA | CDR3 protein | V gene | clone size | J gene | D gene
TGTGCCAGCAGCTTCTCAGCGGATAGCACAGATACGCAGTATTTT | CASSFSADSTDTQYF | TRBV5-5 | - | TRBJ2-3 | -
TGTGCCAGCAGCCAAGAAGCACAGGTTACATCGCCCCAGCATTTT | CASSQEAQVTSPQHF | TRBV4-2 | once | TRBJ1-5 | -
TGTGCCAGTAGGACAGGGTTTAGTGGCTACACCTTC | CASRTGFSGYTF | TRBV19 | - | TRBJ1-2 | TRBD1
TGTGCCTGGAGTGTAGTCGTCAGGGGGTTCGTGCAGTACTTC | CAWSVVVRGFVQYF | TRBV30 | - | TRBJ2-7 | TRBD1
TGTGCCAGCAGCTTAGAGGCGGGCTCTGGAAACACCATATATTTT | CASSLEAGSGNTIYF | TRBV7-2 | - | TRBJ1-3 | -
TGTGCCTGGAGTGTTCTTAACGAGCAGTACTTC | CAWSVLNEQYF | TRBV30 | - | TRBJ2-7 | -
TGCGCCAGCAGCTGGACAGGGTCGGATGAGCCCCAGCATTTT | CASSWTGSDEPQHF | TRBV5-1 | - | TRBJ1-5 | TRBD1
TGTGCCAGCAGCAAAAGCGGGAACGGGGAGCTGTTTTTT | CASSKSGNGELFF | TRBV21-1 | - | TRBJ2-2 | -
TGTGCCAGCAGTTACTCTCCGGGACAGGACCTCTACGAGCAGTACTTC | CASSYSPGQDLYEQYF | TRBV6-2/TRBV6-3 | - | TRBJ2-7 | TRBD1
TGTGCCAGCAGCTTAAGGAGACAGACGACCACCGGGGAGCTGTTTTTT | CASSLRRQTTTGELFF | TRBV5-6 | - | TRBJ2-2 | -
TGTGCCAGCAGCCACGCTAGCGGGAAGACAGCTAACGAGCAGTACTTC | CASSHASGKTANEQYF | TRBV3-1/TRBV3-2 | - | TRBJ2-7 | TRBD2
TGTGCCTGGAGTAAGGCGGGAGGGATATTGGGGGAGACCCAGTACTTC | CAWSKAGGILGETQYF | TRBV30 | - | TRBJ2-5 | TRBD2
TGTGCCAGCAGCTTAGTAGGGGGTTCCGGGGAGCTGTTTTTT | CASSLVGGSGELFF | TRBV7-6 | - | TRBJ2-2 | -
TGTGCCAGCAACGGACAGAGCAATCAGCCCCAGCATTTT | CASNGQSNQPQHF | TRBV2 | - | TRBJ1-5 | -
TGTGCCTGCGGACGACAGGGGGTAGGGGAGCAGTACTTC | CACGRQGVGEQYF | TRBV25-1 | - | TRBJ2-7 | TRBD1
TGTGCCAGCAGCTCGGGACAGGGGTGGGGTACGCAGTATTTT | CASSSGQGWGTQYF | TRBV7-2 | - | TRBJ2-3 | TRBD1
TGTGCCAGCAGCCGGAAATCCCGGGGCCAGCCGGGAGATGGCTACACCTTC | CASSRKSRGQPGDGYTF | TRBV7-8 | few | TRBJ1-2 | -
TGTGCCAGCAGCCAAATTAGGACTAGTTTGTATTTT | CASSQIRTSLYF | TRBV3-1/TRBV3-2 | - | TRBJ2-3 | TRBD2
TGTGCCAGCAGCCTGGGACAGCTTAGCAATCAGCCCCAGCATTTT | CASSLGQLSNQPQHF | TRBV7-2 | few | TRBJ1-5 | TRBD1
TGTGCCAGCAGCCTCGGAGCGGGAGAGGGGTACGAGCAGTACTTC | CASSLGAGEGYEQYF | TRBV7-2 | - | TRBJ2-7 | TRBD2
TGTGCCAGCAGCTTAGAGGGGACCAGGGGGGCGCATAACTATGGCTACACCTTC | CASSLEGTRGAHNYGYTF | TRBV7-8 | - | TRBJ1-2 | TRBD1
TGTGCCAGCAGTTTAACAGGGAGGGACACAGATACGCAGTATTTT | CASSLTGRDTDTQYF | TRBV27 | - | TRBJ2-3 | -